One sample yielded the 18 T cell receptor beta chains listed below, sequenced in a study of Ad26.COV2.S vaccination and SARS-CoV-2 variants. The treatment: roughly 18 received Ad26.COV2.S at low or high dose, single or two shots; about 5 received placebo; per-sample allocation not given. The samples date from day 63 after the first vaccine or placebo injection. Produced via immunoSEQ multiplex PCR; TCRdb's table is partial and in-frame only. The repertoire holds 430,000 or so clones, 75% to 95% seen once, with 9% to 15% in the top ten. The specimen comprised peripheral blood, sampled in a trial of Ad26.COV2.S vaccine versus placebo. These receptors all stem from a person aged 18 to 59 who received the Ad26.COV2.S COVID-19 vaccine or a placebo.

The chain combines TRBV9 with TRBJ2-5; D tentatively reads TRBD1 or TRBD2 (6 bases each). This CDR3 is 15 amino acids long. Deletions cut 0 bases from V and 5 bases from J, with 14 bases between. Looked up from germline, CDR1 is SGDLS and CDR2 is YYNGEE. The CDR3 sequence: CASSVGQLGGETQYF. CDR3 nucleotides: TGTGCCAGCAGCGTAGGTCAGCTAGGGGGGGAGACCCAGTACTTC.

The CDR3 spells CSVEDASDATQYF. The CDR3 DNA reads as TGCAGCGTTGAAGACGCTAGCGACGCAACCCAGTACTTC. The chain recombines TRBV29-1 with TRBJ2-5, with D possibly matching TRBD2 (6 bases). CDR3 length: 13 residues. Trimming left V 0 bases short and J 8 bases short, with 13 bases between. The germline CDR1 and CDR2 sequences are SQVTM and ANQGSEA. Using reference TRBV29-1 and TRBJ2-5 for the parts outside the CDR3, the full variable domain is SAVISQKPSRDICQRGTSLTIQCQVDSQVTMMFWYRQQPGQSLTLIATANQGSEATYESGFVIDKFPISRPNLTFSTLTVSNMSPEDSSIYLCSVEDASDATQYFGPGTRLLVL.

This chain links TRBV6-2 or TRBV6-3 with TRBJ1-1; TRBD1 matches at 8 bases. CDR3 size: 18 residues. The ends lost 0 bases at V and 0 bases at J; junction bases unmatched: 9. CDR1 MNHEY and CDR2 SVGEGT come from the germline V gene. This CDR3 reads CASSYSSRGRGMNTEAFF. The CDR3 coding sequence is TGTGCCAGCAGTTACTCCTCCAGGGGGCGCGGGATGAACACTGAAGCTTTCTTT.

The V call is TRBV28, the J call TRBJ1-2, with D perhaps matching TRBD1 (5 bases). From germline, CDR1 is MDHEN and CDR2 SYDVKM. The CDR3 runs to 16 residues. Trimming cost V 4 bases and J 4 bases, with 19 bases left between them. CDR3 DNA sequence: TGTGCCAGCAGTTCCGACGCAGCGACAGCAATCTATGGCTACACCTTC. It codes for CASSSDAATAIYGYTF.

This rearrangement joins TRBV7-8 to TRBJ1-2; possible D gene TRBD1, 5 bases. Per the germline V gene, CDR1 is SGHVS and CDR2 is FQNEAQ. Trimming shortened V by 5 bases and J by 4 bases, and 20 bases separated the two germline ends. The CDR3 covers 16 residues. CDR3 protein: CASSPRDSGRGYGYTF. DNA of the CDR3: TGTGCCAGCAGCCCCCGAGACAGTGGCAGAGGCTATGGCTACACCTTC.

J is TRBJ2-3 and V is TRBV6-5; D remains unclear. Trimming took off 6 bases at V and 2 bases at J, with 12 bases between the two ends. Per germline, CDR1 MNHEY and CDR2 SVGAGI. The CDR3 is made up of 14 amino acids. CDR3 loop: CASSYRAFTDTQYF. CDR3 coding DNA: TGTGCCAGCAGCTACCGGGCCTTCACAGATACGCAGTATTTT.

Only one count was recorded for this clone. The chain uses TRBV6-2 or TRBV6-3 and TRBJ2-6; TRBD2 agrees at 9 bases. Unmatched junction bases numbered 11, after V lost 2 bases and J lost 0 bases. Germline lookup yields CDR1 MNHEY and CDR2 SVGEGT. The CDR3 is 20 residues long. Here the CDR3 reads CASSYTTSGLEYSGANVLTF. The CDR3, as DNA: TGTGCCAGCAGTTACACAACTAGCGGGTTGGAATACTCTGGGGCCAACGTCCTGACTTTC.

This clone was observed a single time. The chain employs TRBV4-3 and TRBJ2-2; D tentatively reads TRBD1 or TRBD2 (6 bases each). The CDR3 has 16 amino acids. CDR1 and CDR2 (germline): LGHNA, YSLEER. V dropped 4 bases and J dropped 2 bases, with 14 bases sitting between them. CDR3 in amino acids: CASSPRWGANTGELFF. The DNA for the CDR3 is TGCGCCAGCAGCCCCCGTTGGGGGGCCAACACCGGGGAGCTGTTTTTT.

This chain joins TRBV6-5 and TRBJ1-2, with D unresolved. The CDR3 is made up of 12 amino acids. Germline loops: CDR1 MNHEY, CDR2 SVGAGI. V was clipped by 5 bases and J by 6 bases, with 10 bases between them. CDR3 sequence: CASSLGWDGYTF. In DNA, the CDR3 is TGTGCCAGCAGTCTCGGTTGGGATGGCTACACCTTC.

The CDR3 here is CASSLVQGKNTEAFF. For the CDR3, the DNA is TGTGCCAGCAGCTTAGTACAGGGGAAGAACACTGAAGCTTTCTTT. The gene calls are TRBV7-9 and TRBJ1-1, with 7 bases identical to TRBD1. With 1 base clipped from V and 1 base from J, the junction kept 3 bases outside the gene matches. Germline-derived CDR1 and CDR2 are SEHNR and FQNEAQ (reference sequence). The CDR3 length is 15 residues.

This sequence joins TRBV7-3 and TRBJ2-1; TRBD2 might be the D (5 bases). The germline CDR1 and CDR2 sequences are SGHTA and FQGTGA. CDR3 length: 15 amino acids. With 3 bases removed from V and 1 base from J, the gap between germline ends came to 10 bases. CDR3 in DNA: TGTGCCAGCAGCTTGGACGGGAAGTCCTACAATGAGCAGTTCTTC. Protein sequence: CASSLDGKSYNEQFF.

The rearrangement links TRBV2 to TRBJ2-1; 7 bases are shared with TRBD1. CDR1 and CDR2 (germline): SNHLY, FYNNEI. The CDR3 contains 15 residues. Trimming at V came to 6 bases and at J to 4 bases, leaving 9 bases not matched to a gene. CDR3 nucleotide sequence: TGTGCCAGCAGGGCCGCGACAGGGACATACAATGAGCAGTTCTTC. Its translation is CASRAATGTYNEQFF. Using reference TRBV2 and TRBJ2-1 for the parts outside the CDR3, the full variable domain is EPEVTQTPSHQVTQMGQEVILRCVPISNHLYFYWYRQILGQKVEFLVSFYNNEISEKSEIFDDQFSVERPDGSNFTLKIRSTKLEDSAMYFCASRAATGTYNEQFFGPGTRLTVL.

V and J are TRBV2 and TRBJ1-2, with 9 bases identical to TRBD1. The CDR3 is 16 amino acids. Germline V gene lookup returns CDR1 SNHLY and CDR2 FYNNEI. V trimming: 0 bases; J trimming: 5 bases; junction bases outside the gene matches: 7. The CDR3 loop reads CASSEALVGQGYGYTF. DNA for the CDR3: TGTGCCAGCAGTGAAGCTTTAGTGGGACAGGGATATGGCTACACCTTC.

The chain recombines TRBV4-3 with TRBJ2-1; D is ambiguous. Trimming stripped 1 base from V and 1 base from J, with 8 bases between. The germline V gene encodes CDR1 LGHNA and CDR2 YSLEER. The CDR3 runs to 15 residues. The DNA of the CDR3 is TGCGCCAGCAGCCAAGGTATGGTTTCCTACAATGAGCAGTTCTTC. Translated, it gives CASSQGMVSYNEQFF.

This clone appeared once. The rearrangement links TRBV5-4 to TRBJ2-1, with 9 positions matching TRBD2. CDR3 length: 15 residues. Germline CDR1 reads SGHNT; CDR2 reads YYREEE (reference sequence). Trimming removed 5 bases from V and 9 bases from J; junction bases left unmatched: 12. Here the CDR3 reads CASSLGTSLHSEQFF. CDR3 DNA: TGTGCCAGCAGTCTAGGGACTAGCTTACACAGTGAGCAGTTCTTC. Full variable domain (remainder filled in from reference TRBV5-4 and TRBJ2-1): ETGVTQSPTHLIKTRGQQVTLRCSSQSGHNTVSWYQQALGQGPQFIFQYYREEENGRGNFPPRFSGLQFPNYSSELNVNALELDDSALYLCASSLGTSLHSEQFFGPGTRLTVL.

This chain links TRBV11-3 with TRBJ2-7; D is perhaps TRBD1 (5 bases). Germline V lookup: CDR1 SGHNT, CDR2 YENEEA. V was trimmed by 0 bases and J by 3 bases, leaving 6 bases between them. This CDR3 is 13 amino acids long. The CDR3 bases are TGTGCCAGCAGCTTAGATGACAGCTACGAGCAGTACTTC. The encoded protein is CASSLDDSYEQYF.

The gene calls are TRBV6-2 or TRBV6-3 and TRBJ2-5, with 9 bases fitting TRBD2. Germline V gene sequence: CDR1 MNHEY, CDR2 SVGEGT. This CDR3 is built from 14 residues. V was clipped by 4 bases and J by 2 bases; unmatched bases: 2. The CDR3 loop reads CASSSGLAQETQYF. CDR3 sequence (DNA): TGTGCCAGCAGTTCCGGACTAGCGCAAGAGACCCAGTACTTC.

J is TRBJ2-5 and V is TRBV5-1, with D tentatively TRBD2 (5 bases). The CDR3 length is 14 residues. Germline assignment: CDR1 SGHRS and CDR2 YFSETQ. V was shortened by 0 bases and J by 5 bases, with 11 bases between the two germline ends. CDR3 loop: CASSLGGRLETQYF. The CDR3 region has the DNA TGCGCCAGCAGCTTGGGCGGGCGGCTGGAGACCCAGTACTTC.